These 6 T cell receptor beta chains were sequenced from one sample in a study of shared clonotypes between healthy human individuals. Sequencing was performed with immunoSEQ multiplex PCR; in TCRdb, only in-frame clones are kept and a portion is missing. The sample includes around 350,000 clones, 73% of them seen just once. What was sequenced was memory CD4+ T cells sorted from blood. Noted subset: CD45RA-negative fraction. These receptors all stem from a young man in good health.

This clone has just one count. The chain carries TRBV6-1 and TRBJ2-7; the D gene is possibly TRBD1 (5 bases). The V gene lost 8 bases and the J gene lost 1 base, with 15 bases spanning the gap. The CDR3 sequence is 14 residues long. Germline V gives CDR1 MNHNS, CDR2 SASEGT. CDR3 loop: CASARDSLSYEQYF. The CDR3, as DNA: TGTGCCAGCGCCCGCGACAGCCTATCCTACGAGCAGTACTTC.

The chain has TRBV2 and TRBJ2-2; TRBD1 matches at 8 bases. The CDR3 totals 14 residues. Trimming cost V 8 bases and J 5 bases; bases outside gene matches: 7. In germline, CDR1 is SNHLY, CDR2 FYNNEI. The CDR3 reads CASAGQGRTGELFF. For the CDR3, the DNA is TGTGCCAGCGCTGGACAGGGTAGGACCGGGGAGCTGTTTTTT.

The gene calls are TRBV15 and TRBJ1-3; the D gene is possibly TRBD1 (5 bases). The CDR3 runs to 18 residues. Trimming took off 1 base at V and 2 bases at J, with 18 bases between the two ends. Germline V lookup: CDR1 LNHNV, CDR2 YYDKDF (reference sequence). The CDR3 protein is CATSRAPGRGATGNTIYF. The CDR3 coding sequence is TGTGCCACCAGCAGAGCGCCCGGTCGCGGGGCTACTGGAAACACCATATATTTT.

The chain has TRBV6-5 and TRBJ1-1, with a possible D match to TRBD1 (6 bases). V lost 5 bases to trimming and J lost 3 bases, with 10 bases between them. CDR1 and CDR2 (germline): MNHEY, SVGAGI. The CDR3 loop spans 13 amino acids. The CDR3 region is CASSRAGDTEAFF. The CDR3 DNA reads TGTGCCAGCAGTAGGGCAGGGGACACTGAAGCTTTCTTT.

The J gene is TRBJ2-2, the V gene TRBV2; D call uncertain. The CDR3 totals 15 residues. The germline CDR1 and CDR2 sequences are SNHLY and FYNNEI. Trimming removed 1 base at V and 4 bases at J, with 10 bases between. As DNA, the CDR3 is TGTGCCAGCAGTGAAGTTGGGTCCATCACCGGGGAGCTGTTTTTT. It yields the protein CASSEVGSITGELFF. Full variable domain (rest looked up from reference TRBV2 and TRBJ2-2): EPEVTQTPSHQVTQMGQEVILRCVPISNHLYFYWYRQILGQKVEFLVSFYNNEISEKSEIFDDQFSVERPDGSNFTLKIRSTKLEDSAMYFCASSEVGSITGELFFGEGSRLTVL.

The chain's CDR3 is CASSREVTTDTQYF. The CDR3 coding sequence is TGCGCCAGCAGCAGGGAGGTAACCACAGATACGCAGTATTTT. The chain uses TRBV5-1 and TRBJ2-3, with D possibly matching TRBD2 (6 bases). The V gene lost 4 bases and the J gene lost 2 bases, with 11 bases spanning the gap. The CDR3 is made up of 14 amino acids. The V gene's germline CDR1 is SGHRS and CDR2 YFSETQ. Complete variable domain (other parts from reference TRBV5-1 and TRBJ2-3): KAGVTQTPRYLIKTRGQQVTLSCSPISGHRSVSWYQQTPGQGLQFLFEYFSETQRNKGNFPGRFSGRQFSNSRSEMNVSTLELGDSALYLCASSREVTTDTQYFGPGTRLTVL.